A selection of T cell receptor beta chains follows, all from one sample in a study of T-cell memory formation after mild COVID-19. TCRdb reprocessed the 5' RACE reads via MiXCR and lists one record per CDR3 protein. The repertoire consists of about 400,000 distinct CDR3 sequences, with 23% occurring once and the leading ten covering 13%. Source material: PBMCs or a T cell subset sorted from them (not recorded which). The receptors stem from an adult woman who had mild COVID-19 (a few samples of this study predate the infection). Cell type and time point are not known. CDR3s include the opening cysteine and the closing phenylalanine or tryptophan. Fields, in order: V gene, clone size, J gene, D gene, CDR3 protein, CDR3 DNA. The D gene is left open where the match is weak. Clone size is stated in some rows and not others, as once, few, many or a class when expanded.

V: TRBV7-2; size: once; J: TRBJ1-3; D: TRBD1; CDR3: CASSPSGGISSGNTIYF; DNA: TGTGCCAGCAGCCCCTCAGGGGGGATTTCCTCTGGAAACACCATATATTTT
V: TRBV28; size: few; J: TRBJ2-1; D: -; CDR3: CASSFRVLERRFYNEQFF; DNA: TGTGCCAGCAGTTTCCGGGTGCTGGAGCGGAGATTTTACAATGAGCAGTTCTTC
V: TRBV24-1; size: -; J: TRBJ2-1; D: -; CDR3: CATSDPGLNNEQFF; DNA: TGTGCCACCAGTGACCCAGGACTAAACAATGAGCAGTTCTTC
V: TRBV7-9; size: few; J: TRBJ2-5; D: -; CDR3: CASSPSDTYQETQYF; DNA: TGTGCCAGCAGCCCTTCGGACACGTACCAAGAGACCCAGTACTTC
V: TRBV24-1; size: few; J: TRBJ2-1; D: -; CDR3: CATSASGKGSSEQFF; DNA: TGTGCCACCAGTGCAAGCGGCAAGGGATCGAGTGAGCAGTTCTTC
V: TRBV5-1; size: many; J: TRBJ2-5; D: -; CDR3: CASSLASGETQYF; DNA: TGCGCCAGCAGCTTGGCCTCGGGAGAGACCCAGTACTTC
V: TRBV20-1; size: few; J: TRBJ2-3; D: TRBD2; CDR3: CSAARREGTDTQYF; DNA: TGCAGTGCGGCGAGGCGGGAGGGAACAGATACGCAGTATTTT
V: TRBV3-1; size: -; J: TRBJ1-1; D: -; CDR3: CASSQDAGAGIAFF; DNA: TGTGCCAGCAGCCAAGATGCAGGGGCAGGAATTGCTTTCTTT
V: TRBV7-6; size: -; J: TRBJ2-1; D: -; CDR3: CASSPEALAYEQFF; DNA: TGTGCCAGCAGCCCAGAGGCCCTAGCCTATGAGCAGTTCTTC
V: TRBV6-4; size: few; J: TRBJ2-3; D: TRBD1; CDR3: CASSDRQGGTQYF; DNA: TGTGCCAGCAGTGACCGACAGGGCGGTACGCAGTATTTT
V: TRBV7-9; size: few; J: TRBJ2-7; D: -; CDR3: CASSDGVPEQYF; DNA: TGTGCCAGCAGCGACGGGGTTCCCGAGCAGTACTTC
V: TRBV7-6; size: -; J: TRBJ2-7; D: -; CDR3: CASSPFFGRGYEQYF; DNA: TGTGCCAGCAGCCCCTTCTTCGGGAGAGGCTACGAGCAGTACTTC
V: TRBV5-5; size: many; J: TRBJ2-1; D: -; CDR3: CASGLGGEGYNEQFF; DNA: TGTGCCAGCGGTTTGGGTGGAGAAGGCTACAATGAGCAGTTCTTC
V: TRBV30; size: few; J: TRBJ2-2; D: TRBD2; CDR3: CAGHGLDTGELFF; DNA: TGTGCCGGACACGGACTAGACACCGGGGAGCTGTTTTTT
V: TRBV9; size: -; J: TRBJ1-1; D: -; CDR3: CASSRDPANTEAFF; DNA: TGTGCCAGCAGCCGGGACCCTGCGAACACTGAAGCTTTCTTT
V: TRBV29-1; size: few; J: TRBJ1-2; D: TRBD1; CDR3: CSVAGQEYGYTF; DNA: TGCAGCGTTGCAGGACAGGAGTATGGCTACACCTTC
V: TRBV6-6; size: few; J: TRBJ2-7; D: TRBD1; CDR3: CASSQGQGAVEQYF; DNA: TGTGCCAGCAGTCAGGGACAGGGGGCGGTCGAGCAGTACTTC
V: TRBV6-2/TRBV6-3; size: -; J: TRBJ2-1; D: -; CDR3: CASSYGWDPAYNEQFF; DNA: TGTGCCAGCAGTTATGGCTGGGACCCCGCCTACAATGAGCAGTTCTTC
V: TRBV7-2; size: -; J: TRBJ2-4; D: -; CDR3: CASSLMGGLPKNIQYF; DNA: TGTGCCAGCAGCTTAATGGGGGGCTTACCCAAAAACATTCAGTACTTC
V: TRBV14; size: few; J: TRBJ2-2; D: -; CDR3: CASSQHRRDTGELFF; DNA: TGTGCCAGCAGCCAACACCGGCGGGACACCGGGGAGCTGTTTTTT
V: TRBV24-1; size: -; J: TRBJ1-2; D: TRBD1; CDR3: CATSQGGTEAYGYTF; DNA: TGTGCCACGTCACAAGGGGGGACAGAGGCCTACGGCTACACCTTC
V: TRBV6-1; size: -; J: TRBJ2-6; D: -; CDR3: CASTRPLNSGANVLTF; DNA: TGTGCCAGCACCCGACCCCTTAACTCTGGGGCCAACGTCCTGACTTTC
V: TRBV4-2; size: -; J: TRBJ1-6; D: -; CDR3: CASSQDPGNGNSPLHF; DNA: TGTGCCAGCAGCCAAGACCCCGGGAATGGAAATTCACCCCTCCACTTT
V: TRBV25-1; size: -; J: TRBJ1-1; D: TRBD1; CDR3: CASSESEGATTEAFF; DNA: TGTGCCAGCAGTGAATCCGAGGGGGCTACCACTGAAGCTTTCTTT
V: TRBV6-5; size: -; J: TRBJ2-3; D: -; CDR3: CASSHKGSTDTQYF; DNA: TGTGCCAGCAGCCATAAAGGTAGCACAGATACGCAGTATTTT
V: TRBV7-3; size: -; J: TRBJ2-7; D: -; CDR3: CASSLRAGDNYEQYF; DNA: TGTGCCAGCAGCTTACGGGCAGGGGATAACTACGAGCAGTACTTC
V: TRBV23-1; size: -; J: TRBJ2-7; D: -; CDR3: CAHRDEAYEQYF; DNA: TGCGCCCACCGGGACGAGGCCTACGAGCAGTACTTC
V: TRBV3-1; size: few; J: TRBJ1-5; D: TRBD1; CDR3: CASSQVGTGDQPQHF; DNA: TGTGCCAGCAGCCAAGTTGGGACAGGGGATCAGCCCCAGCATTTT
V: TRBV14; size: -; J: TRBJ2-7; D: -; CDR3: CASSQPGHYEQYF; DNA: TGTGCCAGCAGCCAACCGGGACACTACGAGCAGTACTTC
V: TRBV7-9; size: few; J: TRBJ2-1; D: TRBD2; CDR3: CALSGDSYNEQFF; DNA: TGTGCCCTCAGCGGGGATTCCTACAATGAGCAGTTCTTC
V: TRBV12-3/TRBV12-4; size: -; J: TRBJ2-7; D: TRBD2; CDR3: CASSVSSGVPPGEQYF; DNA: TGTGCCAGCAGTGTCTCTAGCGGGGTGCCCCCAGGCGAGCAGTACTTC
V: TRBV29-1; size: few; J: TRBJ1-1; D: -; CDR3: CSVSVTTEAFF; DNA: TGCAGCGTGTCTGTCACCACTGAAGCTTTCTTT
V: TRBV7-7; size: few; J: TRBJ2-3; D: TRBD1; CDR3: CASSSGQGGDTQYF; DNA: TGTGCCAGCAGCTCGGGACAGGGAGGAGATACGCAGTATTTT
V: TRBV12-3/TRBV12-4; size: few; J: TRBJ2-1; D: -; CDR3: CASSLSGNGAMSQFF; DNA: TGTGCCAGCAGTTTGAGTGGGAACGGGGCAATGTCGCAGTTCTTC
V: TRBV6-1; size: few; J: TRBJ2-1; D: TRBD2; CDR3: CASSEVVAGEDEQFF; DNA: TGTGCCAGCAGTGAAGTTGTAGCGGGAGAAGATGAGCAGTTCTTC
V: TRBV4-1; size: few; J: TRBJ1-2; D: -; CDR3: CASSTRAYSEGYTF; DNA: TGCGCCAGCAGCACTCGGGCCTACAGTGAGGGCTACACCTTC